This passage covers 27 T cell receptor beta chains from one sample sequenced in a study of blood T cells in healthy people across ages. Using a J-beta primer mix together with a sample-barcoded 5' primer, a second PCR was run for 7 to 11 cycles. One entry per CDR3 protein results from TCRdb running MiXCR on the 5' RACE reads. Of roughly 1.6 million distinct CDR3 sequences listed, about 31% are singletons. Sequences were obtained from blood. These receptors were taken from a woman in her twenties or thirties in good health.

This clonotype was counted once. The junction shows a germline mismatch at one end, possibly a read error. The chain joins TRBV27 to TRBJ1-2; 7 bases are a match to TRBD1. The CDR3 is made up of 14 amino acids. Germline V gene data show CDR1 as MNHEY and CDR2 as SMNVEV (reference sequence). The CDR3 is CAGSFGTANYGYTF. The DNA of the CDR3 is TGTGCCGGCAGTTTTGGGACAGCTAACTATGGCTACACCTTC.

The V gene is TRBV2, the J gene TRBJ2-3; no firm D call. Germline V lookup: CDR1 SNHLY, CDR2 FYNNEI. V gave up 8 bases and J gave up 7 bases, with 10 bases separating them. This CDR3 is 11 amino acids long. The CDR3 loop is CASGRSYTQYF. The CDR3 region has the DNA TGTGCCAGCGGTAGAAGTTATACGCAGTATTTT. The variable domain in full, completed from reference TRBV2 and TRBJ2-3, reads EPEVTQTPSHQVTQMGQEVILRCVPISNHLYFYWYRQILGQKVEFLVSFYNNEISEKSEIFDDQFSVERPDGSNFTLKIRSTKLEDSAMYFCASGRSYTQYFGPGTRLTVL.

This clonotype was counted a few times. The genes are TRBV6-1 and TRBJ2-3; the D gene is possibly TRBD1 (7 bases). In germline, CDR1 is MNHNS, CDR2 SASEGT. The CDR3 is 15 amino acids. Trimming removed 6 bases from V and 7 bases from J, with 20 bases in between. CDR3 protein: CASRGGQPAAYTQYF. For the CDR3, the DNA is TGTGCCAGCAGGGGGGGACAGCCCGCGGCGTATACGCAGTATTTT.

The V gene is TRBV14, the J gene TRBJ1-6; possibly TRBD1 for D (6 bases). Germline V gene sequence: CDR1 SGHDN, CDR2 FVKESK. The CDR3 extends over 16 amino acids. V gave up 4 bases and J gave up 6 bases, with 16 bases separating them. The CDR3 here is CASSRPGGHFNSPLHF. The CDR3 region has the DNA TGTGCCAGCAGCCGTCCTGGGGGCCATTTTAATTCACCCCTCCACTTT.

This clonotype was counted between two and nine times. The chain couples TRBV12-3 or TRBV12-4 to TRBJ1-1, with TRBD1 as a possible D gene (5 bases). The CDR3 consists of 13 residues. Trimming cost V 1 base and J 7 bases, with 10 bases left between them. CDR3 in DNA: TGTGCCAGCAGTTTAGGGGGCCAGGGTGAAGCTTTCTTT. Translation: CASSLGGQGEAFF.

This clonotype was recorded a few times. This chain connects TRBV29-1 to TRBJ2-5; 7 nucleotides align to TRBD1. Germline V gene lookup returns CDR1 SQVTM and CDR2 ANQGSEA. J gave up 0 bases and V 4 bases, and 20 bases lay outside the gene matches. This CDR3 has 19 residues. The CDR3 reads CSVVRNRGFRGGHQETQYF. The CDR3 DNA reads TGCAGCGTTGTAAGGAACAGGGGTTTTAGAGGCGGCCACCAAGAGACCCAGTACTTC.

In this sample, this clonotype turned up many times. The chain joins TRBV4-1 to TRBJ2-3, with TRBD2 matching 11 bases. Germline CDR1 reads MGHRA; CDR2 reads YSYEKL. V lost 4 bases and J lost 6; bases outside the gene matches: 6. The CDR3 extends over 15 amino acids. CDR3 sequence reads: CASSPTASGGDTQYF. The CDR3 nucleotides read TGCGCCAGCAGCCCGACTGCTAGCGGGGGGGATACGCAGTATTTT.

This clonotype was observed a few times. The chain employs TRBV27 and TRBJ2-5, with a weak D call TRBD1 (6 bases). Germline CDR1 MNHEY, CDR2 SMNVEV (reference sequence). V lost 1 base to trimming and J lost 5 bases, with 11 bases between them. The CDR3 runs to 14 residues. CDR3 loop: CASSLLGARETQYF. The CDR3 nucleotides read TGTGCCAGCAGTTTATTGGGGGCGCGGGAGACCCAGTACTTC.

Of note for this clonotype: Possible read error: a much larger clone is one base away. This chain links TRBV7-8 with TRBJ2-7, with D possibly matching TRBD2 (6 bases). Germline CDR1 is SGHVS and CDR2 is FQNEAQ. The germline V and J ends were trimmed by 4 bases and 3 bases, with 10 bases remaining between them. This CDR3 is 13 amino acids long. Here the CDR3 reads CASSYRTNYEQYF. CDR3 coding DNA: TGTGCCAGCAGCTACCGGACTAACTACGAGCAGTACTTC.

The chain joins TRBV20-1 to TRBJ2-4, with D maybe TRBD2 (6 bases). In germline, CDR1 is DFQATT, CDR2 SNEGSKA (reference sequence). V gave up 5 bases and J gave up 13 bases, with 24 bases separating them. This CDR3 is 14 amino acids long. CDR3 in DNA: TGCAGTGCTGGTGGGAGGCCCCCTAAAGGGGAGCAGTACTTC. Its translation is CSAGGRPPKGEQYF.

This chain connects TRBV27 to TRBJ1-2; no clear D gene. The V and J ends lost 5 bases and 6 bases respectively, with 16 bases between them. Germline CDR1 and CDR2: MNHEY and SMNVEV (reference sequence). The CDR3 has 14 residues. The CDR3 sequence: CASSPRTASHGYTF. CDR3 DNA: TGTGCCAGCAGTCCCCGGACGGCCTCCCATGGCTACACCTTC.

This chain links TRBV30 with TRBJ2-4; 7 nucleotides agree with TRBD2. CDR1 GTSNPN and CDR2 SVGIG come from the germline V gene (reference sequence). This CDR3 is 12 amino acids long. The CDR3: CAGSGDGNIQYF. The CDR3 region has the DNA TGTGCTGGGAGCGGGGACGGAAACATTCAGTACTTC.

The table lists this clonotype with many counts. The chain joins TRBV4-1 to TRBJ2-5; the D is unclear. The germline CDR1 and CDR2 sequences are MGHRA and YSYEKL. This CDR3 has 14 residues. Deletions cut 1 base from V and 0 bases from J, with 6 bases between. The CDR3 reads CASSQGSYQETQYF. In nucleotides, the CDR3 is TGCGCCAGCAGCCAAGGGAGCTACCAAGAGACCCAGTACTTC.

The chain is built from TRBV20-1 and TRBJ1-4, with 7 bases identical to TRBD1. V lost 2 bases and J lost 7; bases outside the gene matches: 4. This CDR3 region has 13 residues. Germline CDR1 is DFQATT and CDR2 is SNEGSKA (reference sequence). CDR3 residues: CSARRQGGEKLFF. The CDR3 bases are TGCAGTGCTAGAAGGCAGGGGGGTGAAAAACTGTTTTTT.

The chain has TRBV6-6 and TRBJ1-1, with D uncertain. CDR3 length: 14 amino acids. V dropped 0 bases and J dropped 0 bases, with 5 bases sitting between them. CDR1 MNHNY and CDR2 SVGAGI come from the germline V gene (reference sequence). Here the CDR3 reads CASSYSPMNTEAFF. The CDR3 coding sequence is TGTGCCAGCAGTTACTCTCCCATGAACACTGAAGCTTTCTTT.

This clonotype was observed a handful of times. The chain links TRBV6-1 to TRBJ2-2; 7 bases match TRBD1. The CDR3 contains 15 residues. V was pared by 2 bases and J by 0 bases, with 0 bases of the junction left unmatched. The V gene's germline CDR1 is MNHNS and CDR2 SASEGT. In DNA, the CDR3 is TGTGCCAGCAGTGAAACAGGGGCGAACACCGGGGAGCTGTTTTTT. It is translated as CASSETGANTGELFF.

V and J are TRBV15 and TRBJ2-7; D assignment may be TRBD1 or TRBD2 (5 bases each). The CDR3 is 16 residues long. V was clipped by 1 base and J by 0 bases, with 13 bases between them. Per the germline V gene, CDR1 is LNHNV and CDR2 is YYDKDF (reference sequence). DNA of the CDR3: TGTGCCACCAGCAGAGTGGGGGACGTAAGCTCCTACGAGCAGTACTTC. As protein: CATSRVGDVSSYEQYF.

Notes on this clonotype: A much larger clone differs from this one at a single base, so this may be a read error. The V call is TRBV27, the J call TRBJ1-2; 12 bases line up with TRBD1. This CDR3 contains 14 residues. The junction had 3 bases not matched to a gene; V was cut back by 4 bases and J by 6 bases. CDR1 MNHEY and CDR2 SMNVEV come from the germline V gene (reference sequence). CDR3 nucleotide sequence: TGTGCCAGCAGTTACGGGACAGGGGGCCATGGCTACACCTTC. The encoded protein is CASSYGTGGHGYTF.

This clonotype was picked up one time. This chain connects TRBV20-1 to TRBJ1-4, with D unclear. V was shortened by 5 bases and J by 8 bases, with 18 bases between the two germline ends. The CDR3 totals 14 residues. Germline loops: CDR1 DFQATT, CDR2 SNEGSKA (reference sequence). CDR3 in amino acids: CSAPWGGKDEKLFF. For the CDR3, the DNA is TGCAGTGCTCCGTGGGGAGGTAAAGACGAAAAACTGTTTTTT.

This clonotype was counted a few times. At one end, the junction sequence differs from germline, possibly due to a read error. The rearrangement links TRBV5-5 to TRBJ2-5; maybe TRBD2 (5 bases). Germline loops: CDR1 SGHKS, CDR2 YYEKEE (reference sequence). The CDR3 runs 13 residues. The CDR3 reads CAGSGLRGETQYF. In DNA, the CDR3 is TGTGCCGGCAGCGGCCTCAGAGGAGAGACCCAGTACTTC.

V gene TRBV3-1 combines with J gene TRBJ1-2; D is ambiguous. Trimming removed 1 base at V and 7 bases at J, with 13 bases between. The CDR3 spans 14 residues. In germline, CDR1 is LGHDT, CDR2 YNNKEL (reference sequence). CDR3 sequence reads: CASSQGSARGGYTF. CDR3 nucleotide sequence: TGTGCCAGCAGCCAAGGATCAGCTCGCGGTGGCTACACCTTC. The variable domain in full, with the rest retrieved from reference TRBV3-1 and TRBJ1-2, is DTAVSQTPKYLVTQMGNDKSIKCEQNLGHDTMYWYKQDSKKFLKIMFSYNNKELIINETVPNRFSPKSPDKAHLNLHINSLELGDSAVYFCASSQGSARGGYTFGSGTRLTVV.

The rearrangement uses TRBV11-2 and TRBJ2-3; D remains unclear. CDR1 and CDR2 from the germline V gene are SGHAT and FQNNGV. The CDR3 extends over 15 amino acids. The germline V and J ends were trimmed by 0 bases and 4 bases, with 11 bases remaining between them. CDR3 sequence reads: CASSLDLQPADTQYF. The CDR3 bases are TGTGCCAGCAGCTTAGATCTCCAGCCAGCAGATACGCAGTATTTT.

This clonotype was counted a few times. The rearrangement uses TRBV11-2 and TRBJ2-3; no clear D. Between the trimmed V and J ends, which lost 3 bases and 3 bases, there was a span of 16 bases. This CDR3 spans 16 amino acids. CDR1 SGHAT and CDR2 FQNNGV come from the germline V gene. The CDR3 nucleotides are TGTGCCAGCAGCTTGAGCCTCCTAGAGAGAACAGATACGCAGTATTTT. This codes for CASSLSLLERTDTQYF.

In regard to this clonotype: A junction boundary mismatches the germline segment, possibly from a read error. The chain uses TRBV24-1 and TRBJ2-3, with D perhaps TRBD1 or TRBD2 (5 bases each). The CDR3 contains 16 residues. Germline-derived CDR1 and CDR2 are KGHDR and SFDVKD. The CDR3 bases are TGCGCCACCAGTGATTCTGGGAAGGGACGCGCAGATACGCAGTATTTT. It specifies CATSDSGKGRADTQYF.

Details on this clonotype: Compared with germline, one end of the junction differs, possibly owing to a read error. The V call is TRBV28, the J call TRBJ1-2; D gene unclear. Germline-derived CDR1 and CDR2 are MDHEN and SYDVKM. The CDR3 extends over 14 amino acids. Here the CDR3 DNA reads TGTGCCAGCAGTTTAATACTAACTAACTATGGCTACACTTTC. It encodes CASSLILTNYGYTF.

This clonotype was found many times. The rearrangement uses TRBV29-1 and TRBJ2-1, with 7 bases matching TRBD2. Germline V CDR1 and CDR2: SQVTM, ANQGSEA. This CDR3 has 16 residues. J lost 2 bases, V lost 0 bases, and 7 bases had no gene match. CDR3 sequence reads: CSVEDGGRETYNEQFF. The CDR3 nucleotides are TGCAGCGTTGAAGATGGGGGGAGGGAAACCTACAATGAGCAGTTCTTC.

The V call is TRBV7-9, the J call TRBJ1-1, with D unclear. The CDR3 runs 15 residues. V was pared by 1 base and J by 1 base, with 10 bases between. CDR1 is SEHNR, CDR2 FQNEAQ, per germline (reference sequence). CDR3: CASSLGSLWNTEAFF. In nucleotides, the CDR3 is TGTGCCAGCAGCTTAGGGTCCTTGTGGAACACTGAAGCTTTCTTT.